These T cell receptor beta chains were read from a single sample in a study of blood T cell repertoires in COVID-19. The table came from immunoSEQ multiplex PCR; TCRdb's copy has only in-frame clones and leaves some out. The data show approximately 240,000 clones, 80% to 85% seen once. Specimen: peripheral blood. The receptors stem from a woman aged 60 to 75 with acute or convalescent COVID-19. CDR3s include the opening cysteine and the closing phenylalanine or tryptophan. The D gene is left open where the match is weak. Some rows have no size entry. The others give once, few or many, or a class for an expanded clone.

d_call	clone_size	j_call	v_call	cdr3_aa	cdr3_nt
TRBD1	NA	TRBJ1-2	TRBV2	CASSPTGDGYTF	TGTGCCAGCAGTCCAACAGGGGATGGCTACACCTTC
NA	NA	TRBJ1-2	TRBV7-8	CASSLGKETYGYTF	TGTGCCAGCAGCTTAGGGAAGGAGACCTATGGCTACACCTTC
TRBD1	NA	TRBJ1-1	TRBV4-3	CASSQDPAGGTEAFF	TGCGCCAGCAGCCAAGATCCCGCAGGGGGGACTGAAGCTTTCTTT
NA	NA	TRBJ2-5	TRBV9	CASSPAAVGRVVTQYF	TGTGCCAGCAGCCCAGCGGCGGTAGGGCGCGTGGTGACCCAGTACTTC
NA	NA	TRBJ1-6	TRBV20-1	CSASHSGSYNSPLHF	TGCAGTGCTAGTCACAGCGGCTCCTATAATTCACCCCTCCACTTT
NA	NA	TRBJ1-6	TRBV10-3	CATGHTNSPLHF	TGTGCCACCGGACATACTAATTCACCCCTCCACTTT
NA	once	TRBJ2-7	TRBV7-2	CASSLTVLANHEQYF	TGTGCCAGCAGCTTAACCGTCCTAGCTAACCACGAGCAGTACTTC
TRBD1	NA	TRBJ1-2	TRBV29-1	CSVPSTGGAYGYTF	TGCAGCGTTCCTTCAACAGGGGGCGCGTATGGCTACACCTTC
TRBD1	NA	TRBJ2-2	TRBV6-5	CATSGTGSTGELFF	TGTGCCACCTCCGGGACAGGGTCGACCGGGGAGCTGTTTTTT
NA	NA	TRBJ1-1	TRBV12-3/TRBV12-4	CASSRDRTEAFF	TGTGCCAGCAGCCGCGATCGGACTGAAGCTTTCTTT
TRBD1	once	TRBJ2-1	TRBV7-3	CASSLRTGADYNEQFF	TGTGCCAGCAGCTTAAGAACAGGGGCAGACTACAATGAGCAGTTCTTC
NA	NA	TRBJ1-6	TRBV15	CATSRQTDNSPLHF	TGTGCCACCAGCAGGCAGACAGATAATTCACCCCTCCACTTT
TRBD1	once	TRBJ1-4	TRBV6-5	CASSDRVREKLFF	TGTGCCAGCAGCGACAGGGTACGCGAAAAACTGTTTTTT
NA	NA	TRBJ1-2	TRBV28	CASTDSYYGYTF	TGTGCCAGCACCGACAGCTACTATGGCTACACCTTC
TRBD2	NA	TRBJ2-1	TRBV30	CAWSPRNRLAGGLEQFF	TGTGCCTGGAGTCCCAGAAACCGACTAGCGGGGGGGCTTGAGCAGTTCTTC
NA	NA	TRBJ2-7	TRBV2	CASSGPTSSYEQYF	TGTGCCAGCAGTGGTCCCACGAGCTCCTACGAGCAGTACTTC
NA	NA	TRBJ2-3	TRBV7-9	CASSLARLATDTQYF	TGTGCCAGCAGCTTAGCCAGGCTAGCCACAGATACGCAGTATTTT
TRBD1	NA	TRBJ1-1	TRBV30	CAWTLDRENTEAFF	TGTGCCTGGACCTTGGACAGGGAGAACACTGAAGCTTTCTTT
NA	NA	TRBJ1-1	TRBV29-1	CSAYTGNTEAFF	TGCAGCGCCTACACGGGGAACACTGAAGCTTTCTTT
TRBD1	NA	TRBJ1-6	TRBV2	CASSVNPTGLLSPLHF	TGTGCCAGCAGCGTGAATCCGACAGGGCTCCTTTCACCCCTCCACTTT
NA	NA	TRBJ1-3	TRBV4-3	CASSPVHWGQPGNTIYF	TGCGCCAGCAGCCCCGTCCACTGGGGGCAACCTGGAAACACCATATATTTT
TRBD1	NA	TRBJ1-2	TRBV5-8	CASPLNRGSYVYTF	TGTGCCAGCCCTCTAAACAGGGGGAGTTACGTCTACACCTTC
TRBD1	NA	TRBJ1-4	TRBV28	CASTGTGGQEKLFF	TGTGCCAGCACAGGGACAGGGGGCCAAGAAAAACTGTTTTTT
NA	once	TRBJ1-2	TRBV6-5	CASSYSMWAPGNGYTF	TGTGCCAGCAGTTACTCGATGTGGGCACCGGGGAATGGCTACACCTTC
TRBD1	once	TRBJ1-2	TRBV6-5	CASSYLGQGNAGYTF	TGTGCCAGCAGTTACCTTGGACAGGGCAATGCTGGCTACACCTTC
NA	once	TRBJ1-1	TRBV30	CAWAPLSGYTEAFF	TGTGCCTGGGCCCCATTATCGGGTTATACTGAAGCTTTCTTT
NA	NA	TRBJ2-7	TRBV28	CASSFRGAALYEQYF	TGTGCCAGCAGTTTTCGGGGGGCCGCACTCTACGAGCAGTACTTC
NA	NA	TRBJ2-1	TRBV6-5	CASSYSKGVAGNQFF	TGTGCCAGCAGTTACTCCAAAGGGGTTGCGGGGAATCAGTTCTTC
NA	NA	TRBJ1-2	TRBV5-4	CASSFVGEHYGYTF	TGTGCCAGCAGCTTTGTCGGGGAGCACTATGGCTACACCTTC
NA	NA	TRBJ1-2	TRBV5-1	CASSPGGGSANYGYTF	TGCGCCAGCAGCCCGGGTGGGGGCTCGGCTAACTATGGCTACACCTTC
NA	once	TRBJ2-4	TRBV4-2	CASSQDGWRGVKNIQYF	TGTGCCAGCAGCCAAGATGGTTGGCGGGGCGTCAAAAACATTCAGTACTTC
TRBD1	NA	TRBJ1-5	TRBV10-3	CAISEGTGDQPQHF	TGTGCCATCAGTGAGGGGACAGGCGATCAGCCCCAGCATTTT
NA	NA	TRBJ2-7	TRBV5-6	CASSGTLTGLEQYF	TGTGCCAGCAGCGGCACTCTAACAGGGCTCGAGCAGTACTTC
NA	NA	TRBJ1-2	TRBV7-9	CASSPQTDGYGYTF	TGTGCCAGCAGCCCCCAGACAGACGGCTATGGCTACACCTTC
TRBD1	NA	TRBJ1-5	TRBV7-3	CARDYVPDRGPYSNQPQHF	TGTGCCAGAGATTACGTCCCAGACAGGGGACCTTATAGCAATCAGCCCCAGCATTTT
NA	NA	TRBJ1-1	TRBV19	CASSASWVVTMNTEAFF	TGTGCCAGTAGTGCGTCGTGGGTGGTCACTATGAACACTGAAGCTTTCTTT
TRBD1	NA	TRBJ1-5	TRBV27	CASSLIQGAGSNQPQHF	TGTGCCAGCAGTTTAATACAGGGGGCGGGTAGCAATCAGCCCCAGCATTTT
NA	NA	TRBJ1-4	TRBV30	CAWSSGGWEKLFF	TGTGCCTGGAGTTCGGGGGGTTGGGAAAAACTGTTTTTT
TRBD1	NA	TRBJ2-1	TRBV6-5	CASSYADRENEQFF	TGTGCCAGCAGTTATGCCGACAGGGAAAATGAGCAGTTCTTC
NA	NA	TRBJ1-1	TRBV6-4	CASSDSIDSTEAFF	TGTGCCAGCAGTGACTCGATAGATTCGACAGAAGCTTTCTTT
NA	NA	TRBJ1-3	TRBV7-9	CASSSEPGNTIYF	TGTGCCAGCAGCTCAGAACCTGGAAACACCATATATTTT
NA	NA	TRBJ1-2	TRBV3-1/TRBV3-2	CASSQRERGYTF	TGTGCCAGCAGTCAAAGGGAGCGGGGCTACACCTTC
TRBD1	few	TRBJ1-1	TRBV2	CASNEGQKNTEAFF	TGTGCCAGCAATGAGGGACAGAAGAACACTGAAGCTTTCTTT
TRBD2	NA	TRBJ2-3	TRBV7-3	CASSLSGGAGTDTQYF	TGTGCCAGCAGCTTAAGCGGGGGGGCTGGCACAGATACGCAGTATTTT
NA	NA	TRBJ1-3	TRBV5-4	CASSIGGRRTGNTIYF	TGTGCCAGCAGCATCGGCGGGAGGAGGACTGGAAACACCATATATTTT
NA	few	TRBJ1-1	TRBV30	CAWSVPGMNTEAFF	TGTGCCTGGAGTGTCCCAGGGATGAACACTGAAGCTTTCTTT
NA	NA	TRBJ1-1	TRBV27	CASSSEGNTEAFF	TGTGCCAGCAGTTCCGAGGGGAACACTGAAGCTTTCTTT
NA	NA	TRBJ1-3	TRBV3-1/TRBV3-2	CASSRAEGGNTIYF	TGTGCCAGCAGCCGAGCGGAGGGTGGAAACACCATATATTTT
TRBD1	NA	TRBJ1-4	TRBV6-6	CASRSQGVNEKLFF	TGTGCCAGCAGATCTCAGGGGGTTAATGAAAAACTGTTTTTT
NA	once	TRBJ2-5	TRBV5-1	CASSFWRGRLETQYF	TGCGCCAGCAGCTTCTGGCGGGGGCGGCTCGAGACCCAGTACTTC
NA	NA	TRBJ2-7	TRBV12-3/TRBV12-4	CASSLALYEQYF	TGTGCCAGCAGTTTGGCCCTCTACGAGCAGTACTTC
NA	NA	TRBJ2-3	TRBV7-2	CASRTRWITDTQYF	TGTGCCAGCAGGACTAGGTGGATCACAGATACGCAGTATTTT
NA	NA	TRBJ1-1	TRBV6-6	CASSYYRVGVDTEAFF	TGTGCCAGCAGTTACTACAGGGTTGGGGTGGACACTGAAGCTTTCTTT
NA	NA	TRBJ2-2	TRBV5-5	CASSMTEANTGELFF	TGTGCCAGCAGTATGACAGAAGCTAACACCGGGGAGCTGTTTTTT
NA	NA	TRBJ1-1	TRBV5-1	CASREQGWDTEAFF	TGCGCCAGCCGAGAACAGGGTTGGGACACTGAAGCTTTCTTT